Presented here are 13 T cell receptor beta chains from one specimen sequenced in a study of PD-1 blockade in classical Hodgkin lymphoma. Time point defined: cycle 4 day 1 (C4D1), after less than 7 weeks of nivolumab. Relapse after autologous stem cell transplantation occurred in every patient, and brentuximab vedotin exposure varied. Libraries were prepared by immunoSEQ multiplex PCR; TCRdb keeps only in-frame clonotypes and omits some of them. There are under 130,000 clones in the sample; approximately 89% occur only once, and around a fifth lies in the top ten. Sequencing was performed on peripheral blood mononuclear cells (PBMCs), taken before the fourth cycle of nivolumab. The receptors stem from a human donor with classical Hodgkin lymphoma.

The rearrangement joins TRBV2 to TRBJ1-5, with D unclear. Germline CDR1 and CDR2: SNHLY and FYNNEI. The CDR3 is 14 amino acids. V lost 4 bases to trimming and J lost 0 bases, with 7 bases between them. The CDR3: CASSAGYSNQPQHF. DNA for the CDR3: TGTGCCAGCAGTGCGGGTTATAGCAATCAGCCCCAGCATTTT. The full variable domain, rest sourced from reference TRBV2 and TRBJ1-5, is EPEVTQTPSHQVTQMGQEVILRCVPISNHLYFYWYRQILGQKVEFLVSFYNNEISEKSEIFDDQFSVERPDGSNFTLKIRSTKLEDSAMYFCASSAGYSNQPQHFGDGTRLSIL.

This clone was counted once. The rearrangement links TRBV27 to TRBJ1-2, with 7 positions matching TRBD1. The CDR3 loop spans 14 amino acids. Germline CDR1 is MNHEY and CDR2 is SMNVEV (reference sequence). The V gene end was trimmed by 2 bases and the J gene end by 5 bases; junction bases not matched to a gene: 5. The CDR3 is CASSLNRGFYGYTF. Here the CDR3 DNA reads TGTGCCAGCAGTTTAAACAGGGGATTTTATGGCTACACCTTC.

CDR3 loop: CASSGWTGVQPQHF. The CDR3 nucleotides read TGTGCCAGCAGCGGGTGGACAGGGGTTCAGCCCCAGCATTTT. J is TRBJ1-5 and V is TRBV5-8; 9 bases match TRBD1. The CDR3 is made up of 14 amino acids. V lost 4 bases, J lost 6 bases, and 5 bases stayed unmatched. CDR1 is SGHTS and CDR2 is YDEGEE in the germline V gene.

This clone was detected a few times. V is TRBV5-4 and J is TRBJ2-3; D tentatively reads TRBD1 or TRBD2 (5 bases each). Trimming pared 2 bases from V and 6 bases from J, leaving 19 bases between. Germline V CDR1 and CDR2: SGHNT, YYREEE (reference sequence). The CDR3 extends over 16 amino acids. The chain's CDR3 is CASSLASSWGSDTQYF. The CDR3, as DNA: TGTGCCAGCAGCTTAGCTTCTAGTTGGGGGTCCGATACGCAGTATTTT.

This chain links TRBV9 with TRBJ2-7; perhaps D is TRBD1 or TRBD2 (5 bases each). CDR1 SGDLS and CDR2 YYNGEE come from the germline V gene. Trimming left V 3 bases short and J 0 bases short, with 10 bases between. The CDR3 contains 14 residues. CDR3 nucleotides: TGTGCCAGCAGCGGGGGGATAAACTCCTACGAGCAGTACTTC. Encoded protein: CASSGGINSYEQYF.

The rearrangement links TRBV19 to TRBJ2-7, with TRBD1 matching 8 bases. This CDR3 comprises 15 residues. Germline V lookup: CDR1 LNHDA, CDR2 SQIVND (reference sequence). V trimming: 7 bases; J trimming: 0 bases; junction bases outside the gene matches: 8. CDR3 in DNA: TGTGCCAGTAAAGGGACAGGCAGGAGCTCCTACGAGCAGTACTTC. Its protein product is CASKGTGRSSYEQYF.

This clone was observed once. V gene TRBV28 combines with J gene TRBJ1-2; 9 nucleotides match TRBD1. This CDR3 spans 15 amino acids. V lost 3 bases and J lost 5; bases outside the gene matches: 7. CDR1 and CDR2 (germline): MDHEN, SYDVKM. The CDR3 loop reads CASSLGTGLRYGYTF. The CDR3 nucleotides are TGTGCCAGCAGTTTGGGGACAGGGCTACGTTATGGCTACACCTTC.

The chain's CDR3 is CASSVVAGSTDTQYF. The CDR3 DNA follows: TGTGCCAGCAGCGTAGTAGCGGGCAGCACAGATACGCAGTATTTT. The gene calls are TRBV9 and TRBJ2-3; TRBD2 agrees at 7 bases. The junction had 1 base not matched to a gene; V was cut back by 0 bases and J by 0 bases. This CDR3 spans 15 amino acids. Germline V lookup: CDR1 SGDLS, CDR2 YYNGEE.

The chain recombines TRBV6-1 with TRBJ1-1, with TRBD1 identical over 7 bases. The trim removed 6 bases at V and 7 bases at J, leaving 11 bases unmatched. The germline gives CDR1 MNHNS, CDR2 SASEGT. This CDR3 spans 14 amino acids. CDR3 in amino acids: CASSQGQPWGEAFF. Written as DNA, the CDR3 is TGTGCCAGCAGCCAGGGACAGCCCTGGGGTGAAGCTTTCTTT.

This clone was observed a handful of times. The junction differs from germline at one of its ends, possibly a read error. The rearrangement uses TRBV7-2 and TRBJ2-3; 7 bases map to TRBD2. Germline lookup yields CDR1 SGHTA and CDR2 FQGNSA. This CDR3 spans 14 amino acids. The CDR3 DNA is TGTGCCAGCAGCCAAGGGGAGGGCACGGATACGCAGTATTTT. Translated: CASSQGEGTDTQYF.

V and J are TRBV19 and TRBJ2-6; D call uncertain. Germline V CDR1 and CDR2: LNHDA, SQIVND (reference sequence). This CDR3 has 13 residues. V dropped 3 bases and J dropped 4 bases, with 4 bases sitting between them. In DNA form, the CDR3 reads TGTGCCAGTAGTATGGGCGGGGCCAACGTCCTGACTTTC. Translation gives CASSMGGANVLTF.

The rearrangement joins TRBV5-1 to TRBJ2-1; D remains ambiguous. Trimming left V 4 bases short and J 10 bases short, with 18 bases between. Germline values: CDR1 SGHRS, CDR2 YFSETQ. The CDR3 extends over 14 amino acids. The CDR3 reads CASSPSLNAREQFF. The CDR3 DNA reads TGCGCCAGCAGCCCCTCCCTTAACGCGAGGGAGCAGTTCTTC.

This clone was detected only once. The gene calls are TRBV2 and TRBJ2-1, with unresolved D. V lost 6 bases and J 5 bases, leaving 2 bases between the germline ends. Per germline, CDR1 SNHLY and CDR2 FYNNEI. This CDR3 region has 10 residues. This chain's CDR3 is CASRDNEQFF. For the CDR3, the DNA is TGTGCCAGCAGAGACAATGAGCAGTTCTTC.